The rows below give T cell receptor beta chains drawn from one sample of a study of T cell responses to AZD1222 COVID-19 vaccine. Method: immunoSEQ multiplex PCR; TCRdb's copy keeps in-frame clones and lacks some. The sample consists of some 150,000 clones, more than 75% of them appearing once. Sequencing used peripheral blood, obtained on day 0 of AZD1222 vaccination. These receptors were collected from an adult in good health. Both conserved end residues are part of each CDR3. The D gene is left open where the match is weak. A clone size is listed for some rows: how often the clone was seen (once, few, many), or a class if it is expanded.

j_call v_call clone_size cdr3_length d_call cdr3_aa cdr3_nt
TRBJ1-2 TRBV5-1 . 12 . CASSADSYGYTF TGCGCCAGCAGCGCTGACAGCTATGGCTACACCTTC
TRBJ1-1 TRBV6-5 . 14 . CASSYFRGYTEAFF TGTGCCAGCAGTTACTTTCGGGGCTACACTGAAGCTTTCTTT
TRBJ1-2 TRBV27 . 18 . CASSLRGTGTTFNYGYTF TGTGCCAGCAGTTTAAGGGGGACCGGGACAACCTTTAACTATGGCTACACCTTC
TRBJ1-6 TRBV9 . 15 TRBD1 CASSADRALDSPLHF TGTGCCAGCAGCGCGGACAGGGCCTTGGATTCACCCCTCCACTTT
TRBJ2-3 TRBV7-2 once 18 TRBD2 CASSLPRTGTSSLYTQYF TGTGCCAGCAGCTTACCCAGGACCGGGACTAGCTCACTTTATACGCAGTATTTT
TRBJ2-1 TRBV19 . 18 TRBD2 CASSPLVASGNNYNEQFF TGTGCCAGTAGTCCCCTAGTGGCTAGCGGGAACAACTACAATGAGCAGTTCTTC
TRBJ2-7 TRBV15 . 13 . CATSRDGAGEQYF TGTGCCACCAGCAGAGATGGGGCGGGGGAGCAGTACTTC
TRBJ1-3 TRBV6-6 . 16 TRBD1 CASSYGAGGYGNTIYF TGTGCCAGCAGTTACGGCGCAGGGGGTTATGGAAACACCATATATTTT
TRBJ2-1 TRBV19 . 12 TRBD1 CASRTGINEQFF TGTGCCAGTAGGACAGGGATCAATGAGCAGTTCTTC
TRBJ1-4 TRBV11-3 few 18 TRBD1 CASVTRRGRYQYCEKLFF TGTGCCAGCGTAACCCGGAGGGGGCGATACCAATACTGTGAAAAACTGTTTTTT
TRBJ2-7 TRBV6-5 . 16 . CASSYDGGYRTYEQYF TGTGCCAGCAGTTACGACGGGGGCTACAGGACCTACGAGCAGTACTTC
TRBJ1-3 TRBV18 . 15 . CASSPSQVGGNTIYF TGTGCCAGCTCACCATCACAGGTCGGTGGAAACACCATATATTTT
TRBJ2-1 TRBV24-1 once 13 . CATSDPLQNEQFF TGTGCCACCAGTGACCCCCTCCAAAATGAGCAGTTCTTC
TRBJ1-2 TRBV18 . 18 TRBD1 CASSRTGASPPTIYGYTF TGTGCCAGCTCCAGGACAGGGGCCTCACCCCCGACTATCTATGGCTACACCTTC
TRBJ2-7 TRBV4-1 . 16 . CASSRSPDRSSYEQYF TGCGCCAGCAGCCGCTCACCGGACAGAAGCTCCTACGAGCAGTACTTC
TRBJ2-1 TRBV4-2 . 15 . CASSQEGTLNNEQFF TGTGCCAGCAGCCAGGAGGGGACTCTGAATAATGAGCAGTTCTTC
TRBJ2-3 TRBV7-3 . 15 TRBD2 CASSLRAGVADTQYF TGTGCCAGCAGCTTACGGGCGGGAGTCGCAGATACGCAGTATTTT
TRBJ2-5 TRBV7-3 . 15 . CASSLGAGDMETQYF TGTGCCAGCAGCTTAGGGGCAGGGGATATGGAGACCCAGTACTTC
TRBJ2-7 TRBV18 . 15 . CASSPLLWGGNEQYF TGTGCCAGCTCACCACTGCTGTGGGGCGGAAACGAGCAGTACTTC
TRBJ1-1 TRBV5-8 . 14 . CASSPPWVNTEAFF TGTGCCAGCAGCCCCCCGTGGGTGAACACTGAAGCTTTCTTT
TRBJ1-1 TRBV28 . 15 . CASSLPAPLNTEAFF TGTGCCAGCAGTCTTCCCGCACCGTTGAACACTGAAGCTTTCTTT
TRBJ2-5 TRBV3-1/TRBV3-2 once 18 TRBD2 CASSSRGTLASSQETQYF TGTGCCAGCAGCTCCCGGGGCACACTAGCGTCGTCCCAAGAGACCCAGTACTTC
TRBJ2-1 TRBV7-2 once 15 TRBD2 CASSLIAGEGLEQFF TGTGCCAGCAGCTTAATTGCGGGAGAGGGTTTAGAGCAGTTCTTC
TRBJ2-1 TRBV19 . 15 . CASSIVGPGYDEQFF TGTGCCAGTAGTATAGTAGGGCCGGGGTACGATGAGCAGTTCTTC
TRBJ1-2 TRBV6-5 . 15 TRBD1 CASRVTGGVSYGYTF TGTGCCAGCAGAGTCACAGGGGGGGTAAGCTATGGCTACACCTTC
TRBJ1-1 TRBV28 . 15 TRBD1 CASSLSRTGNTEAFF TGTGCCAGCAGTTTATCCCGGACAGGCAACACTGAAGCTTTCTTT